Listed below are T cell receptor beta chains from one sample, sequenced in a study of CD8 T cells in ankylosing spondylitis. TCRdb re-derived calls from the 5' RACE reads in MiXCR, one entry per CDR3 protein. Among around 770,000 distinct CDR3 sequences listed, 12% were seen once. What was sequenced was blood, either unsorted or a sorted T cell fraction (not recorded which). These receptors were obtained from a male donor with ankylosing spondylitis. CDR3s include the opening cysteine and the closing phenylalanine or tryptophan. Each record gives: CDR3 DNA, CDR3 protein, clone size, V gene, D gene, J gene. A D gene is named only where the DNA matches it firmly. Expanded clones are given a class, and other clones once, few, many or no size at all.

CDR3 DNA: TGTGCCACCAGTGCTGGGGTCGGCCCTGAAGCTTTCTTT; CDR3 protein: CATSAGVGPEAFF; clone size: .; V gene: TRBV24-1; D gene: .; J gene: TRBJ1-1
CDR3 DNA: TGTGCCAGCAGTTACTCATCTCCAGGGGCATCCTACGAGCAGTACTTC; CDR3 protein: CASSYSSPGASYEQYF; clone size: few; V gene: TRBV6-5; D gene: .; J gene: TRBJ2-7
CDR3 DNA: TGTGCCAGCTCAGCGGGACAGGGAAACGAGCAGTACTTC; CDR3 protein: CASSAGQGNEQYF; clone size: few; V gene: TRBV18; D gene: TRBD1; J gene: TRBJ2-7
CDR3 DNA: TGTGCCAGCAGTTACTTAGCGTCTAGCAGTGAGCAGTTCTTC; CDR3 protein: CASSYLASSSEQFF; clone size: .; V gene: TRBV6-2/TRBV6-3; D gene: .; J gene: TRBJ2-1
CDR3 DNA: TGCAGTGCTAGAGACAGGGCTGGGGCCAACGTCCTGACTTTC; CDR3 protein: CSARDRAGANVLTF; clone size: .; V gene: TRBV20-1; D gene: .; J gene: TRBJ2-6
CDR3 DNA: TGTGCCAGCAGCCTTCAGTACTCCGACTACGAGCAGTACTTC; CDR3 protein: CASSLQYSDYEQYF; clone size: .; V gene: TRBV4-2; D gene: .; J gene: TRBJ2-7
CDR3 DNA: TGTGCCACCAGTGATTTGTCCCAAACCGGGGAGCTGTTTTTT; CDR3 protein: CATSDLSQTGELFF; clone size: few; V gene: TRBV24-1; D gene: .; J gene: TRBJ2-2
CDR3 DNA: TGTGCCAGCAGCCAACCAACCCGCGCCGGGGAGGGGTATGGCTACACCTTC; CDR3 protein: CASSQPTRAGEGYGYTF; clone size: .; V gene: TRBV4-2; D gene: .; J gene: TRBJ1-2
CDR3 DNA: TGCAGTGCTAGAGATAGCGGGAGAATTAATACGCAGTATTTT; CDR3 protein: CSARDSGRINTQYF; clone size: .; V gene: TRBV20-1; D gene: TRBD2; J gene: TRBJ2-3
CDR3 DNA: TGTGCCAGCAGCGACAGCCTCAGACTATTCTCCTACGAGCAGTACTTC; CDR3 protein: CASSDSLRLFSYEQYF; clone size: .; V gene: TRBV7-9; D gene: .; J gene: TRBJ2-7
CDR3 DNA: TGCGCCAGCTCCCCTCCGGGACAGGGAGGGACAGATACGCAGTATTTT; CDR3 protein: CASSPPGQGGTDTQYF; clone size: few; V gene: TRBV5-1; D gene: TRBD1; J gene: TRBJ2-3
CDR3 DNA: TGCGCCAGCAGCCAACGGGGAGGCTACACCTTC; CDR3 protein: CASSQRGGYTF; clone size: many; V gene: TRBV4-3; D gene: .; J gene: TRBJ1-2
CDR3 DNA: TGTGCCAGCAGTTACTCGAACCCTGGCTCACCCCTCCACTTT; CDR3 protein: CASSYSNPGSPLHF; clone size: .; V gene: TRBV6-5; D gene: .; J gene: TRBJ1-6
CDR3 DNA: TGTGCCAGCAGCCAGGGACGGGACAGGGTAACAGATACGCAGTATTTT; CDR3 protein: CASSQGRDRVTDTQYF; clone size: .; V gene: TRBV7-3; D gene: TRBD1; J gene: TRBJ2-3
CDR3 DNA: TGTGCCAGCTCACCTACTTTACCCCTTTCTGAAGCTTTCTTT; CDR3 protein: CASSPTLPLSEAFF; clone size: .; V gene: TRBV18; D gene: .; J gene: TRBJ1-1
CDR3 DNA: TGCGCCAGCAGCCAAGCTAGCTCCTATAATTCACCCCTCCACTTT; CDR3 protein: CASSQASSYNSPLHF; clone size: few; V gene: TRBV4-3; D gene: .; J gene: TRBJ1-6
CDR3 DNA: TGTGCCAGCAGTCCCGGGACTAGGGCCTTTAAAGAGACCCAGTACTTC; CDR3 protein: CASSPGTRAFKETQYF; clone size: .; V gene: TRBV2; D gene: TRBD2; J gene: TRBJ2-5
CDR3 DNA: TGTGCCAGCACACAAGGGCCTTCGTGGGACATTCAGTACTTC; CDR3 protein: CASTQGPSWDIQYF; clone size: .; V gene: TRBV6-2/TRBV6-3; D gene: .; J gene: TRBJ2-4
CDR3 DNA: TGTGCCAGCAGCCGCAGCAGGACGGAGACCCAGTACTTC; CDR3 protein: CASSRSRTETQYF; clone size: .; V gene: TRBV14; D gene: .; J gene: TRBJ2-5
CDR3 DNA: TGTGCCACCAAAGGAGGCCCTTACGACGAGCAGTACTTC; CDR3 protein: CATKGGPYDEQYF; clone size: .; V gene: TRBV2; D gene: .; J gene: TRBJ2-7
CDR3 DNA: TGTGCCAGCAGCCGGACAGCTTCATCCTACGAGCAGTACTTC; CDR3 protein: CASSRTASSYEQYF; clone size: .; V gene: TRBV9; D gene: .; J gene: TRBJ2-7
CDR3 DNA: TGTGCCAGCGGCAGACTAGCGGGTAACGAGCAGTACTTC; CDR3 protein: CASGRLAGNEQYF; clone size: many; V gene: TRBV6-6; D gene: TRBD2; J gene: TRBJ2-7
CDR3 DNA: TGTGCCACCGCCCAGGGGAACTATGGCTACACCTTC; CDR3 protein: CATAQGNYGYTF; clone size: many; V gene: TRBV24-1; D gene: .; J gene: TRBJ1-2
CDR3 DNA: TGTGCCAGCAGCCTGGTAGACGGGGAGAAGGAAAAACTGTTTTTT; CDR3 protein: CASSLVDGEKEKLFF; clone size: few; V gene: TRBV4-2; D gene: .; J gene: TRBJ1-4
CDR3 DNA: TGTGCTAGCAGCCCAGCGGTCGGGGGCGTGGAGACCCAGTACTTC; CDR3 protein: CASSPAVGGVETQYF; clone size: few; V gene: TRBV7-7; D gene: .; J gene: TRBJ2-5
CDR3 DNA: TGCAGTGCTGGGGTCCGGGACAGGGAAGATACGCAGTATTTT; CDR3 protein: CSAGVRDREDTQYF; clone size: .; V gene: TRBV20-1; D gene: TRBD1; J gene: TRBJ2-3
CDR3 DNA: TGCAGTGCTAGGGAAGTAAGACGGTTCTCTGGGGCCAACGTCCTGACTTTC; CDR3 protein: CSAREVRRFSGANVLTF; clone size: few; V gene: TRBV20-1; D gene: .; J gene: TRBJ2-6